Sequencing of this T cell receptor (beta chain) was carried out in a study of T cell repertoires in cytomegalovirus infection. At the level of the study: Recently identified HLA-C-restricted CMV epitopes were among the peptides used. Study conclusions and caveats: HLA-C-restricted, CMV-specific TCR beta clonotypes were dominant ex vivo.

This clonotype was seen a few times. Its antigen is not known. TCRdb called the reads again in MiXCR, with one record for every CDR3 protein. The table shows some 560,000 distinct CDR3 sequences, with roughly 43% occurring only once. The V gene lost 0 bases and the J gene lost 6 bases, with 6 bases spanning the gap. CDR3 length: 13 amino acids. Germline CDR1 and CDR2: LGHNA and YNFKEQ. The sequencing used cultured PBMCs, collected from culture after CMV antigen stimulation. The V and J genes are TRBV4-2 and TRBJ1-5; D perhaps matches TRBD1 (6 bases). The receptor's source is a human donor in good health (CMV status not recorded). Some clones in this sample may be carry-over from other donors' samples. This CDR3 is CASSQEGGQPQHF. In nucleotides, the CDR3 is TGTGCCAGCAGCCAAGAAGGGGGTCAGCCCCAGCATTTT.